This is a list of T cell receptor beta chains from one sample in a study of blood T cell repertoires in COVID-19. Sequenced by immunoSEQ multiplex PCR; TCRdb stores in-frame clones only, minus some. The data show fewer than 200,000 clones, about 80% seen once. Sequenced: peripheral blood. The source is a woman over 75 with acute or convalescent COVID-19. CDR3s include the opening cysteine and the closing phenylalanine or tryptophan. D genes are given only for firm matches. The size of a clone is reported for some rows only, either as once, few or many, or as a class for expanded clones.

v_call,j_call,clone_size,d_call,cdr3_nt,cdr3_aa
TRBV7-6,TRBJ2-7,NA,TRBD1,TGTGCCAGCAGCTTAGGGGGACAGGGGGCTTACGAGCAGTACTTC,CASSLGGQGAYEQYF
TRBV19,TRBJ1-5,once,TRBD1,TGTGCCAGCGAACAGGGGCGAGATAATCAGCCCCAGCATTTT,CASEQGRDNQPQHF
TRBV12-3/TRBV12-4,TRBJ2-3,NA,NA,TGTGCCAGCAGTTCCGTTGATACGCAGTATTTT,CASSSVDTQYF
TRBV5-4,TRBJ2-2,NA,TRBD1,TGTGCCAGCAGTCAAGGACAGGGGAACACCGGGGAGCTGTTTTTT,CASSQGQGNTGELFF
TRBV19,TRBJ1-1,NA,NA,TGTGCCAGTAGGGGGGGGGAGAGAACTGAAGCTTTCTTT,CASRGGERTEAFF
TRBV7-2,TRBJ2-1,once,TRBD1,TGTGCCAGCAGCTCGGGACAGGGGAACATCAATGAGCAGTTCTTC,CASSSGQGNINEQFF
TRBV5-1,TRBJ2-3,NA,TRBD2,TGCGCCAGCAGCTCGGGACTAGCGGGGGGCAAACCTAGCACAGATACGCAGTATTTT,CASSSGLAGGKPSTDTQYF
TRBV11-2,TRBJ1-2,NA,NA,TGTGCCAGCAGCTTAGAAAGGGGGATTATCTATGGCTACACCTTC,CASSLERGIIYGYTF
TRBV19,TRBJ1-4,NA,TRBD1,TGTGCCAGTGGAACAGGGGGTAAGAGGAATGAAAAACTGTTTTTT,CASGTGGKRNEKLFF
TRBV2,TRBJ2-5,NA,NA,TGTGCCAGCAGTGCACAGGGCGAAGAGACCCAGTACTTC,CASSAQGEETQYF
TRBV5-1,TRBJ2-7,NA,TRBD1,TGCGCCAGCAGCTTCGACAGGGGGCTGGAGCAGTACTTC,CASSFDRGLEQYF
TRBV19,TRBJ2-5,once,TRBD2,TGTGCCAGTAGTCCCGGGGGGGAGACCCAGTACTTC,CASSPGGETQYF
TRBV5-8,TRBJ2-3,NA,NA,TGTGCCAGCAGCTCAGTCCTCTATACGCAGTATTTT,CASSSVLYTQYF
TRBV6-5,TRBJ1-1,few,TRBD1,TGTGCCAGCAGTACTCCGGGACAGGGGAACACTGAAGCTTTCTTT,CASSTPGQGNTEAFF
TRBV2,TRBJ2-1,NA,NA,TGTGCCAGCGCAGGGAGGACCTACAATGAGCAGTTCTTC,CASAGRTYNEQFF
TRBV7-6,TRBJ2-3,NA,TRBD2,TGTGCCAGCAGCTCGATAGCGGGAGGGGGAGATACGCAGTATTTT,CASSSIAGGGDTQYF
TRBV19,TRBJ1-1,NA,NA,TGTGCCAGTAGTATCGGACAACTGAACACTGAAGCTTTCTTT,CASSIGQLNTEAFF
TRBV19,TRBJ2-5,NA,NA,TGTGCCAGTAGTCCCGGGACTGGGGAGACCCAGTACTTC,CASSPGTGETQYF
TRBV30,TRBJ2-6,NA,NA,TGTGCCCTCCCCCAACGGGGATATGGGGCCAACGTCCTGACTTTC,CALPQRGYGANVLTF
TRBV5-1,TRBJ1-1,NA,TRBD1,TGCGCCAGCAGATTGACAGGGCCGAACACTGAAGCTTTCTTT,CASRLTGPNTEAFF
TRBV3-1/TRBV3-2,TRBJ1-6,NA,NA,TGTGCCAGCAGCCAGGGTCCGGGCTCCTATAATTCACCCCTCCACTTT,CASSQGPGSYNSPLHF
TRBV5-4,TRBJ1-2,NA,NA,TGTGCCAGCAGCTTAGTTTTAGAAACTAACTATGGCTACACCTTC,CASSLVLETNYGYTF
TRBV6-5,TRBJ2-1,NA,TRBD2,TGTGCCACCAGAACTCAGACTAGCGGGAGTGTTGAGCAGTTCTTC,CATRTQTSGSVEQFF
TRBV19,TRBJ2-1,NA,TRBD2,TGTGCCAGTAGAAACGGGGGGGCTTCTGAGCAGTTCTTC,CASRNGGASEQFF
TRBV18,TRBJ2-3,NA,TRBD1,TGTGCCAGCTCACCGGGGACAGGGTTCGATACGCAGTATTTT,CASSPGTGFDTQYF
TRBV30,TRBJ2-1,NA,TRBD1,TGTGCCTGCGGACAGGGGGCGAATGAGCAGTTCTTC,CACGQGANEQFF
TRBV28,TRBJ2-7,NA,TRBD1,TGTGCCAGCAGGATACCGGGACAGGCCTACGAGCAGTACTTC,CASRIPGQAYEQYF
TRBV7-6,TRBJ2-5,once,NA,TGTGCCAGCAGCGAGACAGTATACCAAGAGACCCAGTACTTC,CASSETVYQETQYF
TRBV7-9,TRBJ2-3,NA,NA,TGTGCCAGCAGCTTAGTAGGGGTGGGAGATACGCAGTATTTT,CASSLVGVGDTQYF
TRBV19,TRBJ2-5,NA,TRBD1,TGTGCCAGTAGTGACGACAGGGCCCAAGAGACCCAGTACTTC,CASSDDRAQETQYF
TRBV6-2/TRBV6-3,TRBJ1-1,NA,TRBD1,TGTGCCAGCAGTTACACAGGGGGCAGAACTGAAGCTTTCTTT,CASSYTGGRTEAFF
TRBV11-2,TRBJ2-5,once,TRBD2,TGTGCCAGCAGCCATGGAACTAGCGAGATCGAGACCCAGTACTTC,CASSHGTSEIETQYF
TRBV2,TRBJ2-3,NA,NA,TGTGCCAGCAGTTGGAGCCATAGCACAGATACGCAGTATTTT,CASSWSHSTDTQYF